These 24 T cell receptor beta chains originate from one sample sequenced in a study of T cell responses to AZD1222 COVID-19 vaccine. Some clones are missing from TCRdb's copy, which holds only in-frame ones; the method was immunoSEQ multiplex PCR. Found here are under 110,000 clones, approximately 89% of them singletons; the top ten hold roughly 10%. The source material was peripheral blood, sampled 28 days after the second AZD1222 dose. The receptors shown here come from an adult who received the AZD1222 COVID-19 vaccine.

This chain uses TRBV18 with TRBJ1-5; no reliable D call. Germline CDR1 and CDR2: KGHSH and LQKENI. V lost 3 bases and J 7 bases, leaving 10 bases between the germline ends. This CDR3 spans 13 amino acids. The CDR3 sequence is CASSPENGQPQHF. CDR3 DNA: TGTGCCAGCTCACCGGAAAATGGCCAGCCCCAGCATTTT.

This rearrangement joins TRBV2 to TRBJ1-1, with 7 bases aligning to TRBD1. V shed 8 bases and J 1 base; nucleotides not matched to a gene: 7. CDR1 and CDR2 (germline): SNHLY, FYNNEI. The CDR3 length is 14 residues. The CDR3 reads CASHLQGGNTEAFF. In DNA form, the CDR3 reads TGTGCCAGCCACCTTCAGGGGGGGAACACTGAAGCTTTCTTT.

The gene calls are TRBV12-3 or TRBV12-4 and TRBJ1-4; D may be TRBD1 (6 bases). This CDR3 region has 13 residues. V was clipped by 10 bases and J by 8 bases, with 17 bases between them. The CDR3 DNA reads TGTGCCACCTCTCCACAGGGTGGCGAAAAACTGTTTTTT. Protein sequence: CATSPQGGEKLFF.

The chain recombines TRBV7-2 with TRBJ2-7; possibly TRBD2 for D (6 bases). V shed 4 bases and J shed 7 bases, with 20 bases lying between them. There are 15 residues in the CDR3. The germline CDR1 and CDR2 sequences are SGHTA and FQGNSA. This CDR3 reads CASSSESTVGREQYF. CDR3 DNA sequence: TGTGCCAGCAGCTCAGAGTCCACGGTGGGGAGGGAGCAGTACTTC.

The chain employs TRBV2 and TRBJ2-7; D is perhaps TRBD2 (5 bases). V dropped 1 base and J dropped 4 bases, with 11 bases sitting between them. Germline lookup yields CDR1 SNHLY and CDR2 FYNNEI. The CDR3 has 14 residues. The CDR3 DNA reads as TGTGCCAGCAGTGAAGGGGAGACACTATACGAGCAGTACTTC. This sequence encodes CASSEGETLYEQYF.

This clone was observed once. DNA for the CDR3: TGTGCCAGCAGCTTAGGACTACAGGGATCGGGTGAAAAACTGTTTTTT. Its protein is CASSLGLQGSGEKLFF. The rearrangement joins TRBV7-8 to TRBJ1-4, with D tentatively TRBD1 (6 bases). CDR1 and CDR2 (germline): SGHVS, FQNEAQ. V dropped 1 base and J dropped 7 bases, with 16 bases sitting between them. The CDR3 has 16 amino acids.

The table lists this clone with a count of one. CDR3 protein: CAISRDREKLFF. CDR3 DNA: TGTGCCATAAGCCGGGACAGAGAAAAACTGTTTTTT. This rearrangement joins TRBV10-3 to TRBJ1-4; 7 positions match TRBD1. The CDR3 consists of 12 residues. Germline V gives CDR1 ENHRY, CDR2 SYGVKD. V gave up 9 bases and J gave up 8 bases; unmatched junction bases: 6.

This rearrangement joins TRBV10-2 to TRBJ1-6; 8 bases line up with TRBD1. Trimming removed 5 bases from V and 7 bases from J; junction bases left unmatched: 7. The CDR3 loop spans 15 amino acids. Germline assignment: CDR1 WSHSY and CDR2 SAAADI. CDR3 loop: CASSLDRALNSPLHF. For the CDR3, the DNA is TGCGCCAGCAGTTTGGACAGGGCCCTAAATTCACCCCTCCACTTT.

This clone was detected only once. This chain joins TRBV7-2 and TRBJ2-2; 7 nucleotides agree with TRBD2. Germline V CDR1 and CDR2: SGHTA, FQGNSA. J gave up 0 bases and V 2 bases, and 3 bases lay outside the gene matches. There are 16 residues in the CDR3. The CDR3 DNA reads TGTGCCAGCAGCTTAAGACGGGGGGCGAACACCGGGGAGCTGTTTTTT. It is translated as CASSLRRGANTGELFF.

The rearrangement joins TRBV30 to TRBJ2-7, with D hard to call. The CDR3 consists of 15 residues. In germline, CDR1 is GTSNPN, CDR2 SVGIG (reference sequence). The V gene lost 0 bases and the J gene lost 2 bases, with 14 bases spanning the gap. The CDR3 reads CAWSVLRDTPYEQYF. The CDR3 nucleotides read TGTGCCTGGAGTGTACTTAGAGACACACCCTACGAGCAGTACTTC.

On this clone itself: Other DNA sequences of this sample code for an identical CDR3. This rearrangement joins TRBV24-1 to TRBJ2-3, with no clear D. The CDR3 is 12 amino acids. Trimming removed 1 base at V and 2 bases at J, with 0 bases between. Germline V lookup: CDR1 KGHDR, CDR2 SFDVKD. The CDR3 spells CATSDFTDTQYF. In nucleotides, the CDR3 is TGTGCCACCAGTGATTTCACAGATACGCAGTATTTT.

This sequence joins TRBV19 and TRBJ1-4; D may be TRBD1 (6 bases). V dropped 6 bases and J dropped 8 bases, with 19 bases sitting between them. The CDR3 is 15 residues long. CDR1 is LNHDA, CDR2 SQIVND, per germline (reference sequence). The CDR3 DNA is TGTGCCAGTAGCCCTCAACTCAACAGGGTGGAAAAACTGTTTTTT. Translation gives CASSPQLNRVEKLFF.

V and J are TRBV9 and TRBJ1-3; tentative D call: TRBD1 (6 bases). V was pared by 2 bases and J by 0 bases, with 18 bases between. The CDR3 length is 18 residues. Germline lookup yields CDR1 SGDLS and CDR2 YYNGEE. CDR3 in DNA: TGTGCCAGCAGCGTCCCCGGGGGGGGGCAAAGCTCTGGAAACACCATATATTTT. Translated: CASSVPGGGQSSGNTIYF. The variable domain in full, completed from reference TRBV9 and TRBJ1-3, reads DSGVTQTPKHLITATGQRVTLRCSPRSGDLSVYWYQQSLDQGLQFLIQYYNGEERAKGNILERFSAQQFPDLHSELNLSSLELGDSALYFCASSVPGGGQSSGNTIYFGEGSWLTVV.

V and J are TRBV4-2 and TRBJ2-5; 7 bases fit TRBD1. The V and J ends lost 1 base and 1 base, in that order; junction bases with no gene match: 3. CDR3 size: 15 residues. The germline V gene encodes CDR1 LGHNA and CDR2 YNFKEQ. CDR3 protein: CASSQVQGLQETQYF. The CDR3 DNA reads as TGTGCCAGCAGCCAAGTACAGGGGCTCCAAGAGACCCAGTACTTC.

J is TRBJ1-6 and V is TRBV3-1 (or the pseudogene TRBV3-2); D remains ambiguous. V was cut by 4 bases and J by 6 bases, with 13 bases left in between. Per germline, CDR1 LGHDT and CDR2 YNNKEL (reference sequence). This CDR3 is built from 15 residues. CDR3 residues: CASSPTRGTNSPLHF. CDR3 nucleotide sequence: TGTGCCAGCAGCCCCACGCGGGGAACTAATTCACCCCTCCACTTT.

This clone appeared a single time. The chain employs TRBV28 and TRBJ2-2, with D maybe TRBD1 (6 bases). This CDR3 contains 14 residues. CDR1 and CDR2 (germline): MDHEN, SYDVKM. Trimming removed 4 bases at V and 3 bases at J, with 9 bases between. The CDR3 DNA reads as TGTGCCAGCAGTTCTACAGGGTACACCGGGGAGCTGTTTTTT. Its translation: CASSSTGYTGELFF.

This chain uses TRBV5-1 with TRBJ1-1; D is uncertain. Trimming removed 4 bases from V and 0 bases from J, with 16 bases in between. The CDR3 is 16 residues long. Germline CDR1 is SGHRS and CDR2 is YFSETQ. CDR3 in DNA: TGCGCCAGCAGCCCCGCGCAGGAGGTTATGAACACTGAAGCTTTCTTT. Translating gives CASSPAQEVMNTEAFF.

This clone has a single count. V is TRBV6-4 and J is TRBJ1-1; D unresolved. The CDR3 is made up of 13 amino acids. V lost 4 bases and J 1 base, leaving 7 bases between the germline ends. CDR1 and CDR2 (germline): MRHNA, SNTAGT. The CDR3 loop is CASSVYKNTEAFF. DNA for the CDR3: TGTGCCAGCAGTGTATACAAGAACACTGAAGCTTTCTTT.

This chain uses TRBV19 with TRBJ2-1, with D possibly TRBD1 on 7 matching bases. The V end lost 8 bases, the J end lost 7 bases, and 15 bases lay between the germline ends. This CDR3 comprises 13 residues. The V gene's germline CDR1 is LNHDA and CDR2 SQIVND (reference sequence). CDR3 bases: TGTGCCAGTTTAGGGGGCGCGGGGAATGAGCAGTTCTTC. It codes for CASLGGAGNEQFF.

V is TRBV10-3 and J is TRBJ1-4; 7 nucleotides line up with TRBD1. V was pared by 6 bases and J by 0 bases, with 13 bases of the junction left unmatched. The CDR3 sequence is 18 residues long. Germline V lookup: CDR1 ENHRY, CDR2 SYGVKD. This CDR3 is CAIRTRAGGTATNEKLFF. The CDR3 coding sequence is TGTGCCATCAGGACTAGGGCAGGGGGGACTGCAACTAATGAAAAACTGTTTTTT.

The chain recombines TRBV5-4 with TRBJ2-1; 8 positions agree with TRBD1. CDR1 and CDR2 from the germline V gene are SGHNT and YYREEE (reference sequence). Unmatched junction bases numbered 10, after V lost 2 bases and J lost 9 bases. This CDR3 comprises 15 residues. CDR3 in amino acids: CASSFGQGQGGEQFF. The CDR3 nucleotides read TGTGCCAGCAGCTTCGGACAGGGACAAGGTGGTGAGCAGTTCTTC.

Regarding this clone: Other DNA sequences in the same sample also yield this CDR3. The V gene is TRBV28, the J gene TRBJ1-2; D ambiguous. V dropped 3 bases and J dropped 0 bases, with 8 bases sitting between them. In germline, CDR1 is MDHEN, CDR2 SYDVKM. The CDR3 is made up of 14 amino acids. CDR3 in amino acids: CASSLGGANYGYTF. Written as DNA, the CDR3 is TGTGCCAGCAGTTTGGGCGGGGCTAACTATGGCTACACCTTC.

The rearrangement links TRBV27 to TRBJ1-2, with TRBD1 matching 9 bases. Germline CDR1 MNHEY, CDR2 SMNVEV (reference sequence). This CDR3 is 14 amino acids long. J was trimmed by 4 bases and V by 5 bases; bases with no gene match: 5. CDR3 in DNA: TGTGCCAGCAGTAGAACAGGGGGCGGCTATGGCTACACCTTC. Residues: CASSRTGGGYGYTF.

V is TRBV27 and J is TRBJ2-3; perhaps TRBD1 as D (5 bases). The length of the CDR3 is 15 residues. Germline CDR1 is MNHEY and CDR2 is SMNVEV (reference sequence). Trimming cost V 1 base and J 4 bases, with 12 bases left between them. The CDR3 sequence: CASSLLGLGADTQYF. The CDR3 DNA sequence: TGTGCCAGCAGTTTATTGGGGCTGGGCGCAGATACGCAGTATTTT.